The 15 T cell receptor beta chains reported below all come from one sample, sequenced in a study of radiotherapy plus CTLA-4 blockade in lung cancer. Assay: immunoSEQ multiplex PCR; the TCRdb copy retains only in-frame clones and omits some. This table has approximately 95,000 clones, 80% to 85% appearing once. The source was peripheral blood, collected from a patient treated with radiotherapy plus ipilimumab. All receptors derive from a human donor with non-small cell lung cancer who had a partial response to radiotherapy plus ipilimumab.

This clone has just a few counts. The rearrangement links TRBV30 to TRBJ1-4; TRBD1 matches at 11 bases. The CDR3 has 13 residues. The V gene's germline CDR1 is GTSNPN and CDR2 SVGIG (reference sequence). The junction had 1 base not matched to a gene; V was cut back by 3 bases and J by 7 bases. The CDR3: CAWSGTGGEKLFF. The CDR3 DNA sequence: TGTGCCTGGAGCGGGACAGGGGGTGAAAAACTGTTTTTT. Full variable domain (missing parts from reference TRBV30 and TRBJ1-4): SQTIHQWPATLVQPVGSPLSLECTVEGTSNPNLYWYRQAAGRGLQLLFYSVGIGQISSEVPQNLSASRPQDRQFILSSKKLLLSDSGFYLCAWSGTGGEKLFFGSGTQLSVL.

The chain couples TRBV5-1 to TRBJ2-1, with TRBD2 identical over 8 bases. Germline values: CDR1 SGHRS, CDR2 YFSETQ. The CDR3 spans 14 residues. V was clipped by 0 bases and J by 9 bases; unmatched bases: 5. The CDR3 protein is CASSLEAGVGEQFF. Here the CDR3 DNA reads TGCGCCAGCAGCTTGGAAGCGGGAGTCGGTGAGCAGTTCTTC.

The gene calls are TRBV6-6 and TRBJ1-5; D is unclear. Trimming took off 2 bases at V and 5 bases at J, with 4 bases between the two ends. Germline loops: CDR1 MNHNY, CDR2 SVGAGI (reference sequence). The CDR3 totals 12 residues. CDR3 DNA sequence: TGTGCCAGCAGTTACGACTATCAGCCCCAGCATTTT. Protein product: CASSYDYQPQHF.

The chain is built from TRBV11-2 and TRBJ2-1; TRBD2 is a possible D gene (8 bases). Germline V gene sequence: CDR1 SGHAT, CDR2 FQNNGV. The CDR3 extends over 16 amino acids. V was trimmed by 4 bases and J by 7 bases, leaving 20 bases between them. Here the CDR3 reads CASSSGGTSGGNEQFF. DNA of the CDR3: TGTGCCAGCAGCTCAGGGGGGACTAGTGGGGGGAATGAGCAGTTCTTC. The entire variable domain, with the rest obtained from reference TRBV11-2 and TRBJ2-1, is as follows: EAGVAQSPRYKIIEKRQSVAFWCNPISGHATLYWYQQILGQGPKLLIQFQNNGVVDDSQLPKDRFSAERLKGVDSTLKIQPAKLEDSAVYLCASSSGGTSGGNEQFFGPGTRLTVL.

The rearrangement joins TRBV28 to TRBJ2-4; D gene unclear. The CDR3 contains 12 residues. Looked up from germline, CDR1 is MDHEN and CDR2 is SYDVKM. Trimming cost V 3 bases and J 6 bases, with 6 bases left between them. CDR3 bases: TGTGCCAGCAGTTTCCCACTAAACATTCAGTACTTC. Protein: CASSFPLNIQYF.

This clone has a handful of counts. This rearrangement joins TRBV29-1 to TRBJ2-1; D is ambiguous. CDR1 is SQVTM, CDR2 ANQGSEA, per germline. This CDR3 contains 13 residues. Trimming shortened V by 4 bases and J by 0 bases, and 7 bases separated the two germline ends. In DNA form, the CDR3 reads TGCAGCGTTGGGCAGGACTCCTACAATGAGCAGTTCTTC. Protein: CSVGQDSYNEQFF.

This CDR3 reads CASRPGQGGGTGELFF. CDR3 nucleotide sequence: TGCGCCAGCAGACCCGGACAGGGGGGAGGCACCGGGGAGCTGTTTTTT. This chain uses TRBV4-1 with TRBJ2-2, with 10 bases aligning to TRBD1. Germline loops: CDR1 MGHRA, CDR2 YSYEKL. J gave up 4 bases and V 6 bases, and 8 bases lay outside the gene matches. The CDR3 runs 16 residues.

The V call is TRBV19, the J call TRBJ1-5; 9 bases match TRBD1. The CDR3 sequence is 17 residues long. Germline V gene sequence: CDR1 LNHDA, CDR2 SQIVND (reference sequence). Unmatched junction bases numbered 10, after V lost 1 base and J lost 6 bases. The CDR3 loop reads CASSIGLLGTGTQPQHF. For the CDR3, the DNA is TGTGCCAGTAGTATAGGACTCCTGGGGACAGGGACTCAGCCCCAGCATTTT.

This clone was counted only a few times. The rearrangement links TRBV7-3 to TRBJ2-1; D may be TRBD2 (6 bases). Germline V gene data show CDR1 as SGHTA and CDR2 as FQGTGA. V was trimmed by 0 bases and J by 2 bases, leaving 8 bases between them. The CDR3 is made up of 15 amino acids. CDR3 in amino acids: CASSLTRDAYNEQFF. The CDR3 DNA reads as TGTGCCAGCAGCTTAACGCGGGACGCCTACAATGAGCAGTTCTTC.

The rearrangement links TRBV7-9 to TRBJ2-6; 11 nucleotides align to TRBD1. V trimming: 1 base; J trimming: 2 bases; junction bases outside the gene matches: 7. The germline V gene encodes CDR1 SEHNR and CDR2 FQNEAQ (reference sequence). The CDR3 has 19 residues. CDR3 in amino acids: CASSLGGPGQGAGANVLTF. The CDR3 DNA follows: TGTGCCAGCAGCTTAGGAGGTCCGGGACAGGGGGCTGGGGCCAACGTCCTGACTTTC.

For the CDR3, the DNA is TGTGCCAGCAGCTCCACAGACAAAGATCTGTTTTTT. Its translation: CASSSTDKDLFF. The chain links TRBV11-1 to TRBJ1-4; D uncertain. The CDR3 sequence is 12 residues long. V was cut by 4 bases and J by 14 bases, with 14 bases left in between. Germline V CDR1 and CDR2: SGHAT, FQDESV (reference sequence).

The chain joins TRBV9 to TRBJ2-6; unclear D gene. The CDR3 consists of 15 residues. The germline V gene encodes CDR1 SGDLS and CDR2 YYNGEE. V lost 0 bases, J lost 0 bases, and 4 bases lay in between. The DNA for the CDR3 is TGTGCCAGCAGCGTAGTCGGCTCTGGGGCCAACGTCCTGACTTTC. It is translated as CASSVVGSGANVLTF.

This chain connects TRBV4-1 to TRBJ2-3, with a tentative D call TRBD2 (7 bases). The germline V gene encodes CDR1 MGHRA and CDR2 YSYEKL. The ends were cut back, 3 bases at V and 0 bases at J, with 22 bases in the middle. The CDR3 sequence is 19 residues long. The CDR3 here is CASSHLEGRGFGSTDTQYF. The CDR3 bases are TGCGCCAGCAGCCATCTCGAGGGGAGGGGGTTCGGGAGCACAGATACGCAGTATTTT.

The CDR3 protein is CASSLHREGEQFF. The CDR3 DNA reads TGTGCCAGCAGCTTGCACAGGGAGGGTGAGCAGTTCTTC. The chain has TRBV5-8 and TRBJ2-1; D is possibly TRBD2 (7 bases). The germline CDR1 and CDR2 sequences are SGHTS and YDEGEE. This CDR3 has 13 amino acids. V lost 1 base and J 9 bases, leaving 11 bases between the germline ends.

V is TRBV18 and J is TRBJ2-2; tentatively, D is TRBD1 (5 bases). The CDR3 sequence is 15 residues long. CDR1 is KGHSH, CDR2 LQKENI, per germline. Between the trimmed V and J ends, which lost 3 bases and 6 bases, there was a span of 14 bases. The CDR3 DNA is TGTGCCAGCTCACCCCCAGGGAAGGACGCCGGGGAGCTGTTTTTT. Translated: CASSPPGKDAGELFF. Based on the CDR3 plus reference TRBV18 and TRBJ2-2, the full variable domain is NAGVMQNPRHLVRRRGQEARLRCSPMKGHSHVYWYRQLPEEGLKFMVYLQKENIIDESGMPKERFSAEFPKEGPSILRIQQVVRGDSAAYFCASSPPGKDAGELFFGEGSRLTVL.